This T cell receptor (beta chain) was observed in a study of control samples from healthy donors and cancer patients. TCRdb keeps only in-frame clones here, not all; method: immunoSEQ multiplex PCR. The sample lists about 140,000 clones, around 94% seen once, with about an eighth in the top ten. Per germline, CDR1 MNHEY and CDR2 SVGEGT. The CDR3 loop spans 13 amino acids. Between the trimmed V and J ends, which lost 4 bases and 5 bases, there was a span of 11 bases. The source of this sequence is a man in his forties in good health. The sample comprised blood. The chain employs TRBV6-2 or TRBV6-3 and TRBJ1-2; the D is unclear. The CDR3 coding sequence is TGTGCCAGCAGTTTGAAGGACTTTTATGGCTACACCTTC. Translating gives CASSLKDFYGYTF.